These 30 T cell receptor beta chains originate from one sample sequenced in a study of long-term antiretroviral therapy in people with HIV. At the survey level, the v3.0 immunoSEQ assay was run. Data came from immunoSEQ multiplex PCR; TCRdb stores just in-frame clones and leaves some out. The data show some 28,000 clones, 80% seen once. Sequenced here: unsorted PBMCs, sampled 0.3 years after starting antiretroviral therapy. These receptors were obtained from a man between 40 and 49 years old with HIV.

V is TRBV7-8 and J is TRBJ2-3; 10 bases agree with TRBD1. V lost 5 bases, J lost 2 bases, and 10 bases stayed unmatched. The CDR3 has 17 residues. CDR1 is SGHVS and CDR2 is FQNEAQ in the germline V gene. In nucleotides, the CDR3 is TGTGCCAGCAGCAGAAACGGACAGGGGGTTCTCACAGATACGCAGTATTTT. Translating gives CASSRNGQGVLTDTQYF.

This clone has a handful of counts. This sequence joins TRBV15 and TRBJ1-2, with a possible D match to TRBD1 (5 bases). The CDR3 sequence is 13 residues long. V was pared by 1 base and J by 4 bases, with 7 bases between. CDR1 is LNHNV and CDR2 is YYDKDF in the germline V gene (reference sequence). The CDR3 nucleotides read TGTGCCACCAGCAGAGGACAGTTCTATGGCTACACCTTC. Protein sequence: CATSRGQFYGYTF. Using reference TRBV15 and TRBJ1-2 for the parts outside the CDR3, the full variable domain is DAMVIQNPRYQVTQFGKPVTLSCSQTLNHNVMYWYQQKSSQAPKLLFHYYDKDFNNEADTPDNFQSRRPNTSFCFLDIRSPGLGDTAMYLCATSRGQFYGYTFGSGTRLTVV.

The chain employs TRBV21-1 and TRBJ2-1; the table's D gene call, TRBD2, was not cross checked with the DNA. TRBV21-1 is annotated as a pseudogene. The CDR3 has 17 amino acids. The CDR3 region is CASSKARTRGAGDEQFF. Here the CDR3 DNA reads TGTGCCAGCAGCAAAGCAAGAACGCGGGGGGCGGGCGATGAGCAGTTCTTC.

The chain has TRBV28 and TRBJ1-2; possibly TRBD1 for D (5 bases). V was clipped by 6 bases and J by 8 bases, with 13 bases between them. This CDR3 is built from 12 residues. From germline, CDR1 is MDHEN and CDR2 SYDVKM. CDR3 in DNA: TGTGCCAGCAGAGGGCCGGGGGAGGGCTACACCTTC. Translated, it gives CASRGPGEGYTF.

In DNA, the CDR3 is TGCGCCAGCAGCCCAGTAGCGGGAGCCTACAATGAGCAGTTCTTC. Amino acid sequence: CASSPVAGAYNEQFF. This chain links TRBV5-1 with TRBJ2-1; 9 bases are shared with TRBD2. V gave up 4 bases and J gave up 2 bases; unmatched junction bases: 4. Germline values: CDR1 SGHRS, CDR2 YFSETQ. The CDR3 has 15 amino acids.

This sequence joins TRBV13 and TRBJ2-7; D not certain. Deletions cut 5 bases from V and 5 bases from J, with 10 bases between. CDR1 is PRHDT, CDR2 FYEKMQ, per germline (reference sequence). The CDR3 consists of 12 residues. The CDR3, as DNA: TGTGCCAGCAGCCGAATGCTCAACGAGCAGTACTTC. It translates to CASSRMLNEQYF.

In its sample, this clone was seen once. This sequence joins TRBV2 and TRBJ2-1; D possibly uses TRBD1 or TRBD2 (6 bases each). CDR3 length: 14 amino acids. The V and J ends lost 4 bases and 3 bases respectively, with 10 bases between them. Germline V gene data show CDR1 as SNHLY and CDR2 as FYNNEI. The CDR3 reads CASSVRGVYNEQFF. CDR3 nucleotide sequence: TGTGCCAGCAGTGTAAGGGGGGTCTACAATGAGCAGTTCTTC.

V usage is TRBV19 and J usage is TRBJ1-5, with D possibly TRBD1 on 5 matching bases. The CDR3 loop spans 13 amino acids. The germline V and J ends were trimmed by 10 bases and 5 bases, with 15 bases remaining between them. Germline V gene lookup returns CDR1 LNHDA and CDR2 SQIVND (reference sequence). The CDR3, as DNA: TGTGCCACCGCCCCGGGGGGGGATCAGCCCCAGCATTTT. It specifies CATAPGGDQPQHF.

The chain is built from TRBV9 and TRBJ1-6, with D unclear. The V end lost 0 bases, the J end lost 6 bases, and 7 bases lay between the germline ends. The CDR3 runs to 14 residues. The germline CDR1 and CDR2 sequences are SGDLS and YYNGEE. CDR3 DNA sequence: TGTGCCAGCAGCGTAGAAGGCGGTAATTCACCCCTCCACTTT. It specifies CASSVEGGNSPLHF.

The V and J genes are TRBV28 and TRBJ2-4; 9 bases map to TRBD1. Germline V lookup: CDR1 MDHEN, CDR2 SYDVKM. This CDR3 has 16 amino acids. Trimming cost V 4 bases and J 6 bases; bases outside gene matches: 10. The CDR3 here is CASSWWDRDAGNIQYF. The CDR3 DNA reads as TGTGCCAGCAGTTGGTGGGACAGGGATGCCGGAAACATTCAGTACTTC. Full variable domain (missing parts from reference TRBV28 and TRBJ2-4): DVKVTQSSRYLVKRTGEKVFLECVQDMDHENMFWYRQDPGLGLRLIYFSYDVKMKEKGDIPEGYSVSREKKERFSLILESASTNQTSMYLCASSWWDRDAGNIQYFGAGTRLSVL.

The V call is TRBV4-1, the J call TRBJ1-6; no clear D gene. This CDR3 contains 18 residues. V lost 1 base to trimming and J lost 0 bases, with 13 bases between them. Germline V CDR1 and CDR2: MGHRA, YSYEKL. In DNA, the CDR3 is TGCGCCAGCAGCCAAGTTCTCATCGGGAGCTCCTATAATTCACCCCTCCACTTT. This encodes CASSQVLIGSSYNSPLHF.

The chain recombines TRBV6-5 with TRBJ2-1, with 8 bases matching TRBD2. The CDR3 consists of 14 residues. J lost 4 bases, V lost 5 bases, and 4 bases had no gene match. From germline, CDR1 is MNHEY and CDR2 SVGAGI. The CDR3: CASSPSGSYNEQFF. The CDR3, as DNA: TGTGCCAGCAGTCCTAGCGGGTCGTACAATGAGCAGTTCTTC.

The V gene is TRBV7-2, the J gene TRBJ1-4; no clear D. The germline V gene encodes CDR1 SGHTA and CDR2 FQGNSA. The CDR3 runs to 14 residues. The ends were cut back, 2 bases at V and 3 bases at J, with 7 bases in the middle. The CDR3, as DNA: TGTGCCAGCAGCTTATTCGGCGCTAATGAAAAACTGTTTTTT. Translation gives CASSLFGANEKLFF.

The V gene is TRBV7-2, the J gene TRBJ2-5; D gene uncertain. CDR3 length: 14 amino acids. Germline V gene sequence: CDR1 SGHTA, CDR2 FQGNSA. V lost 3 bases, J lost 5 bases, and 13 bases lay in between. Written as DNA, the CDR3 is TGTGCCAGCAGCTTCAATAAGGGTGGGGAGACCCAGTACTTC. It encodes CASSFNKGGETQYF.

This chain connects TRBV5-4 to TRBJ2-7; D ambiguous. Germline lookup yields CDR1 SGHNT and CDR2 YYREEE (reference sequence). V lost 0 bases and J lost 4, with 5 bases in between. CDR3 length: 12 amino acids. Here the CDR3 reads CASSLGAYEQYF. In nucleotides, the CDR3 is TGTGCCAGCAGCTTGGGGGCGTACGAGCAGTACTTC.

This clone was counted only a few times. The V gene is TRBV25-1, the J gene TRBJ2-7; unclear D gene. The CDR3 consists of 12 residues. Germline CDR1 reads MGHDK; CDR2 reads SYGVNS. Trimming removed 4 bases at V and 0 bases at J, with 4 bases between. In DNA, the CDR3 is TGTGCCAGCAGTGCATCCTCCTACGAGCAGTACTTC. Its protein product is CASSASSYEQYF.

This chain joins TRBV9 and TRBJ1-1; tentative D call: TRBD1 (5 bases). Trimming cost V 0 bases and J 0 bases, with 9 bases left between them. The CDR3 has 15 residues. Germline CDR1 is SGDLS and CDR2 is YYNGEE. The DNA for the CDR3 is TGTGCCAGCAGCGTAGTATCAGGGATGAACACTGAAGCTTTCTTT. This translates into CASSVVSGMNTEAFF.

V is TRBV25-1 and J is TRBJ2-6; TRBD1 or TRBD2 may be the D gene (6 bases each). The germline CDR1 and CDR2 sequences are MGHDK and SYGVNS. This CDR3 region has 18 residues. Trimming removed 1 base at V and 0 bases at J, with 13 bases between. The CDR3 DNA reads TGTGCCAGCAGTGAATTTGGAGGGGGAAGCTCTGGGGCCAACGTCCTGACTTTC. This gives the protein CASSEFGGGSSGANVLTF. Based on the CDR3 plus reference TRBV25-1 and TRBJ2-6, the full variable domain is EADIYQTPRYLVIGTGKKITLECSQTMGHDKMYWYQQDPGMELHLIHYSYGVNSTEKGDLSSESTVSRIRTEHFPLTLESARPSHTSQYLCASSEFGGGSSGANVLTFGAGSRLTVL.

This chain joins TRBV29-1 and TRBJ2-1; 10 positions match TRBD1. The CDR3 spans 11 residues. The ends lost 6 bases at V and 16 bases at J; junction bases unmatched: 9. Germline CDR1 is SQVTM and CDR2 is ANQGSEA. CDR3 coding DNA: TGCAGCGTCGGACGACAGGGGGCGAGATTCTTC. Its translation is CSVGRQGARFF.

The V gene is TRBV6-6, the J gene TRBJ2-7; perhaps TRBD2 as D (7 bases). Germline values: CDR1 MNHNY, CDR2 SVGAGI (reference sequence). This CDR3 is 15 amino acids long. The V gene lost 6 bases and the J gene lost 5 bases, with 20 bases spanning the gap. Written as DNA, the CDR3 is TGTGCCAGCAGGGACCGTGGGCAGGGGAGGGACGAGCAGTACTTC. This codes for CASRDRGQGRDEQYF.

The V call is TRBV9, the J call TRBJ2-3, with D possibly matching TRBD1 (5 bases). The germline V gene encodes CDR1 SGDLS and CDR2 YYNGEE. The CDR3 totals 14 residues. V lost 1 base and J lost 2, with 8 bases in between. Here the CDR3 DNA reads TGTGCCAGCAGCGTACTGGACAACACAGATACGCAGTATTTT. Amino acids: CASSVLDNTDTQYF.

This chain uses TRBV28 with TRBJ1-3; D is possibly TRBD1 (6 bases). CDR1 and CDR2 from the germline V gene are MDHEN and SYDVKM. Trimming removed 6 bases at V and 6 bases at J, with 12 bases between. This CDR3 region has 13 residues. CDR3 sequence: CASRVGGANTIYF. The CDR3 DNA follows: TGTGCCAGCAGGGTAGGGGGAGCAAACACCATATATTTT.

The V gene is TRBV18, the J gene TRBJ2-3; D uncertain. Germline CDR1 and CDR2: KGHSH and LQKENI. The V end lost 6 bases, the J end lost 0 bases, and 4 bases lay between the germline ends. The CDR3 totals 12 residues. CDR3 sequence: CASSSSTDTQYF. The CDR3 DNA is TGTGCCAGCTCGTCTAGCACAGATACGCAGTATTTT.

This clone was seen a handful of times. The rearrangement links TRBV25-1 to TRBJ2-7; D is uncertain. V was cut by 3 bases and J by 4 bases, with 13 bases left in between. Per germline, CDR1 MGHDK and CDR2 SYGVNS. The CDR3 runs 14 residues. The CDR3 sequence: CASSDRTRPYEQYF. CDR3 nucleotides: TGTGCCAGCAGTGACCGGACCCGACCTTACGAGCAGTACTTC.

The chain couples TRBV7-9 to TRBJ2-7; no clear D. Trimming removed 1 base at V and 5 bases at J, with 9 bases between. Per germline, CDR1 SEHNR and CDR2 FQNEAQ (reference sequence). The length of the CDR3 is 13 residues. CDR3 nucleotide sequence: TGTGCCAGCAGCTTAGGGGCCCAGGACGAGCAGTACTTC. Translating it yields CASSLGAQDEQYF. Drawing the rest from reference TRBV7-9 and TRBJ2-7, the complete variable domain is DTGVSQNPRHKITKRGQNVTFRCDPISEHNRLYWYRQTLGQGPEFLTYFQNEAQLEKSRLLSDRFSAERPKGSFSTLEIQRTEQGDSAMYLCASSLGAQDEQYFGPGTRLTVT.

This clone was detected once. The CDR3 coding sequence is TGTGCCTGGAGTCTCGGAGATGGCTACACCTTC. As protein: CAWSLGDGYTF. The rearrangement joins TRBV30 to TRBJ1-2; D ambiguous. V lost 2 bases to trimming and J lost 6 bases, with 7 bases between them. The CDR3 is 11 residues long. CDR1 GTSNPN and CDR2 SVGIG come from the germline V gene (reference sequence).

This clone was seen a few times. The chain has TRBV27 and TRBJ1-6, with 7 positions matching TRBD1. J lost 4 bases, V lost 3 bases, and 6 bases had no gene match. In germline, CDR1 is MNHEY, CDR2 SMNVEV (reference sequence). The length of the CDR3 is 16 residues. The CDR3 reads CASSLVGGVYNSPLHF. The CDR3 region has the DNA TGTGCCAGCAGTTTGGTAGGGGGCGTTTATAATTCACCCCTCCACTTT.

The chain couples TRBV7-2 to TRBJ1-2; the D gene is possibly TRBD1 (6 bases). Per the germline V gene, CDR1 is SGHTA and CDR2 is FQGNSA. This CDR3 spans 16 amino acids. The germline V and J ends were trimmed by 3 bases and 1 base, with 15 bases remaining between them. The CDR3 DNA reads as TGTGCCAGCAGCTTTACGTCGGGGGCCATTAACTATGGCTACACCTTC. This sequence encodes CASSFTSGAINYGYTF.

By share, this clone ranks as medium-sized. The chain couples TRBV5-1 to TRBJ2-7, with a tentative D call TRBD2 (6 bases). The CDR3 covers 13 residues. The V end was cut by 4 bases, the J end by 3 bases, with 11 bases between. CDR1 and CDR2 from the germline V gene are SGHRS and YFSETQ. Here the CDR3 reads CASSPGTFYEQYF. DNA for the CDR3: TGCGCCAGCAGCCCCGGGACTTTCTACGAGCAGTACTTC.

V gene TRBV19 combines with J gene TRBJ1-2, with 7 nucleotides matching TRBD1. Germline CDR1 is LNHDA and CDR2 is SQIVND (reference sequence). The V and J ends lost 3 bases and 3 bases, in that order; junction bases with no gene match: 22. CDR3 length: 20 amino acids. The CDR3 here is CASSIRPAGGRNNPDYGYTF. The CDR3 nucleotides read TGTGCCAGTAGTATTCGTCCCGCAGGGGGTAGGAATAATCCTGACTATGGCTACACCTTC.